Below, 21 T cell receptor beta chains from the same sample are listed, as sequenced in a study of CD8 T cells in Susac syndrome. It was with random hexamers that roughly 0.5 to 1 ug RNA was reverse transcribed. TCRdb used MiXCR to reprocess the immunoSEQ multiplex PCR reads, holding one entry per CDR3 protein. This table holds 150,000 to 200,000 distinct CDR3 sequences, 90% to 95% found once. Sequenced input: CD4+ T cells from PBMCs. The receptors were sampled from a human donor in good health.

The V and J genes are TRBV25-1 and TRBJ2-2, with a weak D call TRBD1 (5 bases). Per germline, CDR1 MGHDK and CDR2 SYGVNS. Trimming cost V 8 bases and J 2 bases, with 12 bases left between them. The CDR3 contains 14 residues. The CDR3 region is CASEGVANTGELFF. CDR3 nucleotide sequence: TGTGCCAGCGAAGGGGTCGCCAACACCGGGGAGCTGTTTTTT.

J is TRBJ2-3 and V is TRBV5-1, with 8 positions matching TRBD2. The CDR3 is 15 residues long. The trim removed 1 base at V and 4 bases at J, leaving 5 bases unmatched. The germline CDR1 and CDR2 sequences are SGHRS and YFSETQ. Here the CDR3 DNA reads TGCGCCAGCAGCTTGTCGTTGACTAGCGCAGATACGCAGTATTTT. Translating it yields CASSLSLTSADTQYF.

The V and J genes are TRBV6-5 and TRBJ1-1; D is undetermined. The CDR3 length is 13 residues. The germline gives CDR1 MNHEY, CDR2 SVGAGI. V lost 0 bases and J lost 3, with 5 bases in between. The CDR3 is CASSYSSDTEAFF. In DNA, the CDR3 is TGTGCCAGCAGTTACTCATCGGACACTGAAGCTTTCTTT.

The V and J genes are TRBV19 and TRBJ2-6; D is tentatively TRBD1 or TRBD2 (5 bases each). This CDR3 has 18 amino acids. Per the germline V gene, CDR1 is LNHDA and CDR2 is SQIVND (reference sequence). V was pared by 5 bases and J by 2 bases, with 19 bases between. In DNA form, the CDR3 reads TGTGCCAGTAGTTCCGGGACGCCCTGGGGCACTGGGGCCAACGTCCTGACTTTC. Encoded protein: CASSSGTPWGTGANVLTF.

A few counts support this clonotype. The J gene is TRBJ2-7, the V gene TRBV5-1; no firm D call. V was pared by 0 bases and J by 1 base, with 11 bases between. CDR1 and CDR2 (germline): SGHRS, YFSETQ. This CDR3 comprises 15 residues. The CDR3 reads CASSLDGAPSYEQYF. CDR3 DNA sequence: TGCGCCAGCAGCTTGGATGGTGCACCTTCCTACGAGCAGTACTTC.

The V and J genes are TRBV27 and TRBJ1-2, with a possible D match to TRBD1 (5 bases). The CDR3 totals 15 residues. V gave up 5 bases and J gave up 0 bases, with 13 bases separating them. Per the germline V gene, CDR1 is MNHEY and CDR2 is SMNVEV (reference sequence). The CDR3 bases are TGTGCCAGCAGTATCGGACACCCCGCTAACTATGGCTACACCTTC. This codes for CASSIGHPANYGYTF.

This chain links TRBV7-3 with TRBJ1-1, with D perhaps TRBD1 (6 bases). The CDR3 totals 12 residues. The germline V gene has CDR1 SGHTA and CDR2 FQGTGA. Trimming took off 5 bases at V and 10 bases at J, with 14 bases between the two ends. The CDR3 DNA follows: TGTGCCAGCAGCGAACCGGGACAATCAGCTTTCTTT. Encoded protein: CASSEPGQSAFF.

The count of this clonotype is one. This chain uses TRBV6-1 with TRBJ1-4, with D maybe TRBD1 (6 bases). Germline-derived CDR1 and CDR2 are MNHNS and SASEGT. V lost 6 bases to trimming and J lost 8 bases, with 16 bases between them. CDR3 length: 14 amino acids. CDR3 region: CASSGTPAGEKLFF. The CDR3 region has the DNA TGTGCCAGCAGCGGGACACCGGCCGGAGAAAAACTGTTTTTT.

For the CDR3, the DNA is TGTGCTAGTGGTCGTCGGTTCTCTGGAAACACCATATATTTT. Translation: CASGRRFSGNTIYF. The chain recombines TRBV12-5 with TRBJ1-3; no firm D call. The length of the CDR3 is 14 residues. Trimming stripped 5 bases from V and 0 bases from J, with 8 bases between. Germline V gene sequence: CDR1 LGHNT, CDR2 FRNRAP. Full variable domain (rest looked up from reference TRBV12-5 and TRBJ1-3): DARVTQTPRHKVTEMGQEVTMRCQPILGHNTVFWYRQTMMQGLELLAYFRNRAPLDDSGMPKDRFSAEMPDATLATLKIQPSEPRDSAVYFCASGRRFSGNTIYFGEGSWLTVV.

This chain links TRBV20-1 with TRBJ1-4; 8 nucleotides match TRBD1. CDR1 and CDR2 from the germline V gene are DFQATT and SNEGSKA (reference sequence). The CDR3 extends over 13 amino acids. V lost 0 bases and J lost 8; bases outside the gene matches: 2. The CDR3, as DNA: TGCAGTGCTAGAGAAAACAGGGGGGAAAAACTGTTTTTT. It specifies CSARENRGEKLFF.

The J gene is TRBJ2-3, the V gene TRBV5-4; TRBD2 matches at 9 bases. The germline gives CDR1 SGHNT, CDR2 YYREEE (reference sequence). Trimming at V came to 4 bases and at J to 2 bases, leaving 11 bases not matched to a gene. The CDR3 runs to 17 residues. The CDR3 loop reads CASSPGTSRVLTDTQYF. CDR3 bases: TGTGCCAGCAGCCCCGGGACTAGCAGGGTTCTCACAGATACGCAGTATTTT.

This rearrangement joins TRBV29-1 to TRBJ1-4; tentatively, D is TRBD1 (5 bases). The germline V gene encodes CDR1 SQVTM and CDR2 ANQGSEA. The CDR3 contains 16 residues. V gave up 4 bases and J gave up 6 bases, with 21 bases separating them. The CDR3 region is CSVALGPGYDDEKLFF. Written as DNA, the CDR3 is TGCAGCGTTGCCTTAGGGCCAGGGTACGACGATGAAAAACTGTTTTTT.

The chain recombines TRBV27 with TRBJ2-6; TRBD1 is a possible D gene (6 bases). There are 13 residues in the CDR3. Germline V gene sequence: CDR1 MNHEY, CDR2 SMNVEV (reference sequence). Trimming took off 6 bases at V and 4 bases at J, with 7 bases between the two ends. The CDR3 loop is CASRGTGANVLTF. The CDR3 DNA follows: TGTGCCAGCAGGGGGACAGGGGCCAACGTCCTGACTTTC.

The chain couples TRBV9 to TRBJ2-6; D perhaps matches TRBD1 (5 bases). This CDR3 is 18 amino acids long. Looked up from germline, CDR1 is SGDLS and CDR2 is YYNGEE. Trimming pared 0 bases from V and 0 bases from J, leaving 13 bases between. CDR3 in amino acids: CASSVGRGAGSGANVLTF. The CDR3 bases are TGTGCCAGCAGCGTAGGGCGTGGGGCTGGCTCTGGGGCCAACGTCCTGACTTTC. The full variable domain, its missing parts supplied by reference TRBV9 and TRBJ2-6, is DSGVTQTPKHLITATGQRVTLRCSPRSGDLSVYWYQQSLDQGLQFLIQYYNGEERAKGNILERFSAQQFPDLHSELNLSSLELGDSALYFCASSVGRGAGSGANVLTFGAGSRLTVL.

The chain has TRBV7-3 and TRBJ2-1, with 7 bases identical to TRBD1. Germline V gene data show CDR1 as SGHTA and CDR2 as FQGTGA. V lost 1 base to trimming and J lost 7 bases; unmatched junction nucleotides: 1. The CDR3 runs 13 residues. The CDR3 here is CASSLNRGNEQFF. The CDR3 DNA sequence: TGTGCCAGCAGCTTAAACAGGGGAAATGAGCAGTTCTTC.

The J gene is TRBJ2-4, the V gene TRBV30; D possibly corresponds to TRBD1 (5 bases). The germline V and J ends were trimmed by 1 base and 7 bases, with 11 bases remaining between them. Germline CDR1 reads GTSNPN; CDR2 reads SVGIG (reference sequence). This CDR3 contains 13 residues. CDR3 nucleotide sequence: TGTGCCTGGAGTGGGGGCGCCTCCAACATTCAGTACTTC. This codes for CAWSGGASNIQYF. Full variable domain (outside the CDR3, taken from reference TRBV30 and TRBJ2-4): SQTIHQWPATLVQPVGSPLSLECTVEGTSNPNLYWYRQAAGRGLQLLFYSVGIGQISSEVPQNLSASRPQDRQFILSSKKLLLSDSGFYLCAWSGGASNIQYFGAGTRLSVL.

The chain joins TRBV20-1 to TRBJ1-2, with D maybe TRBD1 (6 bases). V lost 6 bases and J 8 bases, leaving 22 bases between the germline ends. From germline, CDR1 is DFQATT and CDR2 SNEGSKA (reference sequence). This CDR3 spans 14 amino acids. The CDR3 DNA reads as TGCAGTGCCCGGCGGGGGGCAGACGTGAACGGCTACACCTTC. This encodes CSARRGADVNGYTF.

This chain joins TRBV3-1 and TRBJ1-2; 7 bases align to TRBD1. The CDR3 consists of 13 residues. The V and J ends lost 2 bases and 8 bases, in that order; junction bases with no gene match: 5. Germline V gene sequence: CDR1 LGHDT, CDR2 YNNKEL (reference sequence). CDR3 nucleotides: TGTGCCAGCAGCCAACAACAGGGGCGAGGCTACACCTTC. Its protein is CASSQQQGRGYTF.

V is TRBV7-8 and J is TRBJ1-1; the D gene is possibly TRBD1 (6 bases). The CDR3 has 15 residues. Germline V gene sequence: CDR1 SGHVS, CDR2 FQNEAQ. Between the trimmed V and J ends, which lost 6 bases and 1 base, there was a span of 15 bases. The CDR3 bases are TGTGCCAGCAGTCTTAATCAGGGGACGAACACTGAAGCTTTCTTT. This gives the protein CASSLNQGTNTEAFF.

J is TRBJ1-1 and V is TRBV3-1, with 9 bases identical to TRBD1. V dropped 6 bases and J dropped 1; count of bases not matched to a gene: 3. Germline-derived CDR1 and CDR2 are LGHDT and YNNKEL (reference sequence). CDR3 size: 14 residues. The chain's CDR3 is CASRPGQGNTEAFF. Written as DNA, the CDR3 is TGTGCCAGCAGACCGGGACAGGGGAACACTGAAGCTTTCTTT.

The genes are TRBV30 and TRBJ1-4; 8 nucleotides align to TRBD1. V trimming: 4 bases; J trimming: 7 bases; junction bases outside the gene matches: 5. CDR3 length: 13 residues. In germline, CDR1 is GTSNPN, CDR2 SVGIG (reference sequence). CDR3 coding DNA: TGTGCCTGGACAGGGGGCGGAGGTGAAAAACTGTTTTTT. This sequence encodes CAWTGGGGEKLFF.